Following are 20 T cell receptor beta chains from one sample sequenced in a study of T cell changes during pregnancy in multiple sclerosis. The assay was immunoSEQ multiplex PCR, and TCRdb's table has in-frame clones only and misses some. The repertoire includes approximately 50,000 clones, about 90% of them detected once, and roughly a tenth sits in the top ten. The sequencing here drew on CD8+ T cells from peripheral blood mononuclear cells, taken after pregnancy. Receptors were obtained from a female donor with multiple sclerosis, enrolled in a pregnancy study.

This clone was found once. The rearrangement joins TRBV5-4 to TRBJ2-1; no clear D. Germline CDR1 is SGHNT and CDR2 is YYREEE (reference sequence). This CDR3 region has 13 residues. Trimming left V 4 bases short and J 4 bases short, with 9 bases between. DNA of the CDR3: TGTGCCAGCAGCCTCGAGTCATACAATGAGCAGTTCTTC. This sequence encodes CASSLESYNEQFF.

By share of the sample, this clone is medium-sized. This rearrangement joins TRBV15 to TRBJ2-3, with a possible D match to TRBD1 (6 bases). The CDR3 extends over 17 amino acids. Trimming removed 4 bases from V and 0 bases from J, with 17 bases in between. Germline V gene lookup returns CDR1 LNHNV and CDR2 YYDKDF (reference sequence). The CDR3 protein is CATSTPGQPSSTDTQYF. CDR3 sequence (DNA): TGTGCCACCAGCACGCCCGGACAGCCGTCTAGCACAGATACGCAGTATTTT.

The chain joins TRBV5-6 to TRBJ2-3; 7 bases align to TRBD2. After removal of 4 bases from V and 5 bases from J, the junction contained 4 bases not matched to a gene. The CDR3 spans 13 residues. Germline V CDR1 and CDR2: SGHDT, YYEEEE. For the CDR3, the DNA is TGTGCCAGCAGCCCCGGGACTAAAGATACGCAGTATTTT. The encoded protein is CASSPGTKDTQYF.

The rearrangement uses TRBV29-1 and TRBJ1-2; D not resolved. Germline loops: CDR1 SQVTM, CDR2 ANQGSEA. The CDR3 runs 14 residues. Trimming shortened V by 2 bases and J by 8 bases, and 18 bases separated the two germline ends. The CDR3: CSVESSKSNRGYTF. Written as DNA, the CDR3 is TGCAGCGTTGAAAGTTCTAAATCAAACCGGGGCTACACCTTC.

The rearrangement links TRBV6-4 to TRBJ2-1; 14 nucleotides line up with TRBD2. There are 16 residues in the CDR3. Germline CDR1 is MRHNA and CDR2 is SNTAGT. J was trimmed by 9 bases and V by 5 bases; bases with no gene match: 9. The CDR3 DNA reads TGTGCCAGCAGTCCAGGGACTAGCGGGGGTCGGGGTGAGCAGTTCTTC. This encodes CASSPGTSGGRGEQFF.

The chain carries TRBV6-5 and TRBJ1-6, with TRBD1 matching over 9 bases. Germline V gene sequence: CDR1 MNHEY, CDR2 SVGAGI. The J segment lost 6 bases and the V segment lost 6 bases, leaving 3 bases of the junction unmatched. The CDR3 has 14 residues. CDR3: CASSGTGLNSPLHF. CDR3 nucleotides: TGTGCCAGCAGCGGGACAGGGCTTAATTCACCCCTCCACTTT.

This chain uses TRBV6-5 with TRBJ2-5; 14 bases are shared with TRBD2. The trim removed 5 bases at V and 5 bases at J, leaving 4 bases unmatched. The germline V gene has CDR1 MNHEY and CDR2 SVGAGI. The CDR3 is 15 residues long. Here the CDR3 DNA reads TGTGCCAGCAGTCCGACTAGCGGGGGGGTTGAGACCCAGTACTTC. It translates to CASSPTSGGVETQYF.

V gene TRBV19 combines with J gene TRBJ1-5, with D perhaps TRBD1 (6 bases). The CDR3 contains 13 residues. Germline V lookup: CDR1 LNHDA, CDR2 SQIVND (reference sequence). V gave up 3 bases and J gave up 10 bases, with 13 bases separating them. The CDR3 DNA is TGTGCCAGTAGTATTTATCCAGGGGACCCCCAGCATTTT. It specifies CASSIYPGDPQHF.

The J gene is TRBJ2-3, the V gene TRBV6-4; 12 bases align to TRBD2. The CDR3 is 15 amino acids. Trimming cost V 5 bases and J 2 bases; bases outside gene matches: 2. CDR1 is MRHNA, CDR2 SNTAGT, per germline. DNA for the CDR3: TGTGCCAGCAGTACTAGCGGGGGGAACACAGATACGCAGTATTTT. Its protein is CASSTSGGNTDTQYF.

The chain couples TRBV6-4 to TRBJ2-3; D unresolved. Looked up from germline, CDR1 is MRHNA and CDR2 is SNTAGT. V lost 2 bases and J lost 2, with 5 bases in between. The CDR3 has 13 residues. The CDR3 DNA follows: TGTGCCAGCAGTGACGCCTACACAGATACGCAGTATTTT. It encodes CASSDAYTDTQYF.

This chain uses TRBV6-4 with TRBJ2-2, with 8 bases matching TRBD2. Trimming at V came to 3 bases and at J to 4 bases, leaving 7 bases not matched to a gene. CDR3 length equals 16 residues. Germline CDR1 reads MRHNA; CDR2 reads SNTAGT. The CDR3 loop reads CASSDGAGGPTGELFF. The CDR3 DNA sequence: TGTGCCAGCAGTGATGGTGCGGGGGGACCCACCGGGGAGCTGTTTTTT.

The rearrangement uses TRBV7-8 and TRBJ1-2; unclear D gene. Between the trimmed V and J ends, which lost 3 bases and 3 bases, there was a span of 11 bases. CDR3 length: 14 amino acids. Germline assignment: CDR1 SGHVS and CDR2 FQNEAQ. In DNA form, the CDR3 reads TGTGCCAGCAGCTTTGGAGCAACCGACTATGGCTACACCTTC. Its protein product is CASSFGATDYGYTF.

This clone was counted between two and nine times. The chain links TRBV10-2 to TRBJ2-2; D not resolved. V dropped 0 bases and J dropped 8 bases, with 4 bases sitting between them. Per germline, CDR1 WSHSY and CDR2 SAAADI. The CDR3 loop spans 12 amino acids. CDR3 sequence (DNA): TGCGCCAGCAGTGAGTCGACAGGGGAGCTGTTTTTT. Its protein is CASSESTGELFF.

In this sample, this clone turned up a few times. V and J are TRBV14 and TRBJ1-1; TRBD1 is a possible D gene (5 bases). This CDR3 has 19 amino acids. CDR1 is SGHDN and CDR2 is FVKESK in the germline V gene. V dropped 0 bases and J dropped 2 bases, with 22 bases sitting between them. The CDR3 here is CASSQDYANYPGGNTEAFF. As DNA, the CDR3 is TGTGCCAGCAGCCAAGATTATGCCAATTACCCGGGGGGAAACACTGAAGCTTTCTTT.

The CDR3 region has the DNA TGTGCCTGGCAGATAGCGGGGAGCGGGGAGCTGTTTTTT. Its protein product is CAWQIAGSGELFF. V usage is TRBV30 and J usage is TRBJ2-2; 8 bases are a match to TRBD2. This CDR3 region has 13 residues. Germline CDR1 and CDR2: GTSNPN and SVGIG (reference sequence). The V segment lost 5 bases and the J segment 7 bases; nucleotides outside the gene matches: 6.

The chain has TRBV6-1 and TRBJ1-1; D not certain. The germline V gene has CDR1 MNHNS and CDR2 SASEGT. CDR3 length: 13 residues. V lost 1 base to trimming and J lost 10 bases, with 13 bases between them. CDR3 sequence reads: CASSEDERRSAFF. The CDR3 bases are TGTGCCAGCAGTGAAGACGAACGGAGGTCAGCTTTCTTT.

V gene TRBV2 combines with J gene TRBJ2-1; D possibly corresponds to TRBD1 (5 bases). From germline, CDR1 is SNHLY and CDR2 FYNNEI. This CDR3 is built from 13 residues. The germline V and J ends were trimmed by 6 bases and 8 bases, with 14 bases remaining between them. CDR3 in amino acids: CASRASGFDEQFF. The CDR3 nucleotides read TGTGCCAGCAGAGCCTCAGGGTTCGATGAGCAGTTCTTC.

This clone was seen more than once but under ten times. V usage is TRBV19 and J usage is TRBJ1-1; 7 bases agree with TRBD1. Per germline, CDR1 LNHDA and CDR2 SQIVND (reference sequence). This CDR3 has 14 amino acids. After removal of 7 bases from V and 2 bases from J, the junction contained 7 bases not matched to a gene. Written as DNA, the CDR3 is TGTGCCAGTACACCGGGACAGAGTAACACTGAAGCTTTCTTT. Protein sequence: CASTPGQSNTEAFF.

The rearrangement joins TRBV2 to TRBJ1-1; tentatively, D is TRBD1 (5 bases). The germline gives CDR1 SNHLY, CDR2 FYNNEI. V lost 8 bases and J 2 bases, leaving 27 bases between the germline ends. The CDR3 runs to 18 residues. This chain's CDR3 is CASGVLAGPMPANTEAFF. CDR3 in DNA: TGTGCCAGCGGGGTCCTTGCGGGACCCATGCCCGCCAACACTGAAGCTTTCTTT. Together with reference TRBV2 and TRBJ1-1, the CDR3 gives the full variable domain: EPEVTQTPSHQVTQMGQEVILRCVPISNHLYFYWYRQILGQKVEFLVSFYNNEISEKSEIFDDQFSVERPDGSNFTLKIRSTKLEDSAMYFCASGVLAGPMPANTEAFFGQGTRLTVV.

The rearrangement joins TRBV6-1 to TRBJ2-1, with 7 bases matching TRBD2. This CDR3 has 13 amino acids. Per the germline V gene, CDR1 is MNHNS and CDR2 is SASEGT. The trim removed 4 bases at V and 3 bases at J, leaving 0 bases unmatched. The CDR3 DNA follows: TGTGCCAGCAGTGGGACTAGCTACAATGAGCAGTTCTTC. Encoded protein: CASSGTSYNEQFF.